Following are 13 T cell receptor beta chains from one sample sequenced in a study of cytomegalovirus exposure and HLA in healthy donors. Both 60 Vbeta primers and 13 Jbeta primers went into the PCR. Here immunoSEQ multiplex PCR was the method, and the copy in TCRdb shows in-frame clones only, minus some. The top ten clones hold 2.5% to 3% of a sample with over 150,000 clones, roughly 70% of them seen once. Material: PBMCs. All receptors derive from a woman aged 40 to 50 in good health and CMV-seropositive.

As DNA, the CDR3 is TGTGCCAGCAGCGCCGGGACTAGCGGGGGGTCAGATACGCAGTATTTT. Its protein is CASSAGTSGGSDTQYF. V is TRBV5-4 and J is TRBJ2-3; 15 positions match TRBD2. CDR1 SGHNT and CDR2 YYREEE come from the germline V gene (reference sequence). CDR3 length equals 16 residues. V lost 4 bases to trimming and J lost 4 bases; unmatched junction nucleotides: 4.

This clone was counted only a few times. The genes are TRBV4-3 and TRBJ1-1; tentative D call: TRBD1 (5 bases). Germline V CDR1 and CDR2: LGHNA, YSLEER. V lost 2 bases and J lost 4, with 11 bases in between. The CDR3 has 14 amino acids. The CDR3 sequence is CASSQPGTITEAFF. Written as DNA, the CDR3 is TGCGCCAGCAGCCAACCCGGGACTATCACTGAAGCTTTCTTT.

As DNA, the CDR3 is TGTGCCAGCAGTTCCCCAAAGTCAGGGGGCAGGAGATCTAACTATGGCTACACCTTC. Translated, it gives CASSSPKSGGRRSNYGYTF. The genes are TRBV28 and TRBJ1-2; 8 nucleotides agree with TRBD1. Germline V CDR1 and CDR2: MDHEN, SYDVKM. Trimming cost V 4 bases and J 0 bases; bases outside gene matches: 16. The CDR3 covers 19 residues.

This clone was counted at least ten times. V gene TRBV14 combines with J gene TRBJ2-1, with 10 bases matching TRBD2. The trim removed 4 bases at V and 7 bases at J, leaving 13 bases unmatched. CDR3 length: 17 residues. The germline CDR1 and CDR2 sequences are SGHDN and FVKESK. In DNA, the CDR3 is TGTGCCAGCAGCCTTAGACGAGAGCGGGAGGGCGGGAATGAGCAGTTCTTC. Protein sequence: CASSLRREREGGNEQFF.

The chain joins TRBV19 to TRBJ1-4, with 8 nucleotides matching TRBD1. The CDR3 has 15 residues. Germline CDR1 is LNHDA and CDR2 is SQIVND (reference sequence). Trimming at V came to 4 bases and at J to 6 bases, leaving 7 bases not matched to a gene. CDR3 amino acids: CASSTDRGLDEKLFF. CDR3 in DNA: TGTGCCAGTAGTACTGACAGGGGTCTCGATGAAAAACTGTTTTTT.

This sequence joins TRBV5-1 and TRBJ1-1; 8 positions match TRBD1. This CDR3 contains 16 residues. With 3 bases clipped from V and 1 base from J, the junction kept 8 bases outside the gene matches. The germline gives CDR1 SGHRS, CDR2 YFSETQ. The CDR3 bases are TGCGCCAGCAGCTCGGGATTCGGACAGGGGAACACTGAAGCTTTCTTT. This codes for CASSSGFGQGNTEAFF.

J is TRBJ2-7 and V is TRBV5-5; TRBD2 agrees at 11 bases. Germline loops: CDR1 SGHKS, CDR2 YYEKEE (reference sequence). The V segment lost 7 bases and the J segment 4 bases; nucleotides outside the gene matches: 10. This CDR3 region has 15 residues. DNA of the CDR3: TGTGCCAGCCACCTAGCGGGGGGCGCGGAGTACGAGCAGTACTTC. This sequence encodes CASHLAGGAEYEQYF.

DNA for the CDR3: TGTGCCAGCACCCCGGGGGGGAATGAGCAGTTCTTC. Protein product: CASTPGGNEQFF. The chain carries TRBV2 and TRBJ2-1; TRBD2 matches at 8 bases. The germline V gene encodes CDR1 SNHLY and CDR2 FYNNEI. V was pared by 7 bases and J by 7 bases, with 3 bases of the junction left unmatched. This CDR3 contains 12 residues. Full variable domain (missing parts from reference TRBV2 and TRBJ2-1): EPEVTQTPSHQVTQMGQEVILRCVPISNHLYFYWYRQILGQKVEFLVSFYNNEISEKSEIFDDQFSVERPDGSNFTLKIRSTKLEDSAMYFCASTPGGNEQFFGPGTRLTVL.

As to this clone: One end of the junction fails to match germline, which may point to a read error. The V gene is TRBV4-2, the J gene TRBJ2-5; D is perhaps TRBD2 (6 bases). In germline, CDR1 is LGHNA, CDR2 YNFKEQ. The CDR3 length is 14 residues. The CDR3 DNA sequence: TGTGTCAGCAGCCAAGGGACTCGGGAAGAGACCCAGTACTTC. This translates into CVSSQGTREETQYF.

As concerns this clone: The sample carries other DNA sequences with the same CDR3. The genes are TRBV7-3 and TRBJ2-2, with D uncertain. Trimming removed 5 bases from V and 1 base from J, with 5 bases in between. The CDR3 loop spans 13 amino acids. CDR1 is SGHTA and CDR2 is FQGTGA in the germline V gene. The CDR3 sequence is CASSPGNTGELFF. The CDR3 DNA follows: TGTGCCAGCAGCCCGGGGAACACCGGGGAGCTGTTTTTT.

This chain uses TRBV29-1 with TRBJ2-5; 10 bases are shared with TRBD2. Near its end, the DNA agrees better with TRBJ2-7, so the J call may be wrong. Germline CDR1 is SQVTM and CDR2 is ANQGSEA. The CDR3 extends over 12 amino acids. The CDR3 DNA is TGCAGCGTCTGGGGACTAGCGTCCGAGCAGTACTTC. Amino acid sequence: CSVWGLASEQYF.

The J gene is TRBJ2-7, the V gene TRBV19; TRBD2 agrees at 10 bases. CDR1 is LNHDA, CDR2 SQIVND, per germline (reference sequence). The CDR3 covers 16 residues. The J segment lost 0 bases and the V segment lost 6 bases, leaving 8 bases of the junction unmatched. The DNA for the CDR3 is TGTGCCAGTAGACCGACCGGGACTAGCGCCTCCTACGAGCAGTACTTC. It translates to CASRPTGTSASYEQYF.

This clone was recorded once. The J gene is TRBJ2-7, the V gene TRBV5-6, with D perhaps TRBD2 (5 bases). Trimming removed 0 bases at V and 9 bases at J, with 13 bases between. The germline gives CDR1 SGHDT, CDR2 YYEEEE. This CDR3 has 13 residues. CDR3 sequence (DNA): TGTGCCAGCAGCTTGGGACGGGAACTTCGGCAGTACTTC. Protein sequence: CASSLGRELRQYF.